The present T cell receptor beta chain was sequenced within a study of cytomegalovirus exposure and HLA in healthy donors. V lost 3 bases and J lost 0; bases outside the gene matches: 10. Germline V gene sequence: CDR1 SGDLS, CDR2 YYNGEE. The CDR3 spans 18 residues. This table comes from immunoSEQ multiplex PCR, and its TCRdb copy is limited to in-frame clones, with some not included. The table has approximately 190,000 clones, approximately 80% seen once; the top ten hold roughly 7.5%. The clonotype originates from a man aged 18 to 30 in good health and CMV-seropositive. The chain has TRBV9 and TRBJ1-4, with 8 nucleotides matching TRBD1. The sample was PBMCs. The CDR3 coding sequence is TGTGCCAGCAGCGCAACGGGGACAGGAGATGCAACTAATGAAAAACTGTTTTTT. Translated: CASSATGTGDATNEKLFF.